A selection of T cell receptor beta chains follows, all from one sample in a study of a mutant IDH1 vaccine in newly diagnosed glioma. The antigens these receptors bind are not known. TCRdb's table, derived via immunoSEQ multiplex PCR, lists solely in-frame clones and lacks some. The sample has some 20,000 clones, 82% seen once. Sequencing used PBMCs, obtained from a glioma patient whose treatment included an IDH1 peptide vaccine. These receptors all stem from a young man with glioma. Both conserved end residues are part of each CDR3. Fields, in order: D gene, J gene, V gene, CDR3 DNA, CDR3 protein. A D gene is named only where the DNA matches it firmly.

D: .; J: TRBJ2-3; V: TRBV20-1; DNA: TGCAGTGCGTCAGGGGCAGATACGCAGTATTTT; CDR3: CSASGADTQYF
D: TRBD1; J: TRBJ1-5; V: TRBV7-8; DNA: TGTGCCAGCAGCGCTTTGGACAGGCCCGGGGTAAGCAATCAGCCCCAGCATTTT; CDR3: CASSALDRPGVSNQPQHF
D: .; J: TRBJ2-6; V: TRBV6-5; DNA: TGTGCCAGCAGTAACAACAGGGCTGGGGCCAACGTCCTGACTTTC; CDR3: CASSNNRAGANVLTF
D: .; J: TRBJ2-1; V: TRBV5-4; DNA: TGTGCCAGCAGCTTGGTCGGGCAGGACAATGAGCAGTTCTTC; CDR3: CASSLVGQDNEQFF
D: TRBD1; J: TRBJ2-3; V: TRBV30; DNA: TGTGCCTGGACAGGGGGAAGGAGCACAGATACGCAGTATTTT; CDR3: CAWTGGRSTDTQYF
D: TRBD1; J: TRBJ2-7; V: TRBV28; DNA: TGTGCCAGCAGTCCACGGACAGGGATCCACGAGCAGTACTTC; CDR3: CASSPRTGIHEQYF
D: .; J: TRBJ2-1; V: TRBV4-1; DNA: TGCGCCAGCAGCCAAGACCACTACAATGAGCAGTTCTTC; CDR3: CASSQDHYNEQFF
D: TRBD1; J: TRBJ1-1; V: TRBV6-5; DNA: TGTGCCAGCAGATTACGACAGGGGGCGGAAGCTTTCTTT; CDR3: CASRLRQGAEAFF
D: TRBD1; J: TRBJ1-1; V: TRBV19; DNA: TGTGCCAGTAGTTCGGGACAGGGGGGTAAATCTGAAGCTTTCTTT; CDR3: CASSSGQGGKSEAFF
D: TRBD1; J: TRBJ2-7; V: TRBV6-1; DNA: TGTGCCAGCAGGGGGGACAGACGGATTTACGAGCAGTACTTC; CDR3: CASRGDRRIYEQYF
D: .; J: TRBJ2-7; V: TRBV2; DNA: TGTGCCAGCAGGGATGGGTCCTACGAGCAGTACTTC; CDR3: CASRDGSYEQYF
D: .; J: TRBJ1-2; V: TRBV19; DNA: TGTGCCAGTAGTCCAGGAGCTAACTATGGCTACACCTTC; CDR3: CASSPGANYGYTF
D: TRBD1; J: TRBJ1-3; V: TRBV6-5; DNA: TGTGCCAGCAGTTACGAGGGGGCGTTAGGAAACACCATATATTTT; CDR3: CASSYEGALGNTIYF
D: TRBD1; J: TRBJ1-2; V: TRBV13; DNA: TGTGCCAGCAGCCCACCCGGGACAGGGGATGGCTACACCTTC; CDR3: CASSPPGTGDGYTF
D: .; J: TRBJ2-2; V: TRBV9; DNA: TGTGCCAGCAGCCTCCGGGGGCCCGGGAACACCGGGGAGCTGTTTTTT; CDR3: CASSLRGPGNTGELFF
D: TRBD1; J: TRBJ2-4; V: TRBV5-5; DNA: TGTGCCAGCAAGAGCTACGCGAACCCAGGGCAGGGGGAAAACATTCAGTACTTC; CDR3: CASKSYANPGQGENIQYF
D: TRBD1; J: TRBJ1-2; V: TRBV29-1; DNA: TGCAGCGCGCAAAGGGGGCAAGGCTACACCTTC; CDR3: CSAQRGQGYTF
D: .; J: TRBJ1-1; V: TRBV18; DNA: TGTGCCAGCTCACCTAGTTGGGTCCCAGGAATGAACACTGAAGCTTTCTTT; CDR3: CASSPSWVPGMNTEAFF
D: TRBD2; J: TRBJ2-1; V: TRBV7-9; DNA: TGTGCCAGCAGCTTAGCACTAGCGGGAACCTACAATGAGCAGTTCTTC; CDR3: CASSLALAGTYNEQFF
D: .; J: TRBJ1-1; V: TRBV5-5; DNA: TGTGCCAGCAGCTTGGGGGGTCAAATGGTTACTGAAGCTTTCTTT; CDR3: CASSLGGQMVTEAFF
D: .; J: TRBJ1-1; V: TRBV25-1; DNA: TGTGCCAGCAGCCCGGAGGGCAGCCCGAACACTGAAGCTTTCTTT; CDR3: CASSPEGSPNTEAFF
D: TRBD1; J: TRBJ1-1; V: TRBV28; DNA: TGTGCCAGCAGCCCTGACAGGGGGCATAAGAACACTGAAGCTTTCTTT; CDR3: CASSPDRGHKNTEAFF
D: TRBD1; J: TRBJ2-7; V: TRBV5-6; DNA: TGTGCCAGCAGCCAAACTACAGGGGCTCAGTACTTC; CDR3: CASSQTTGAQYF
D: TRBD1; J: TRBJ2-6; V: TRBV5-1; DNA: TGCGCCACTTCGACAGGGCCTGGGGCCAACGTCCTGACTTTC; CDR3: CATSTGPGANVLTF
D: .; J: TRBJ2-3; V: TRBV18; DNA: TGTGCCAGCTCACCACCGTCAGGGGTCACAGATACGCAGTATTTT; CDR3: CASSPPSGVTDTQYF
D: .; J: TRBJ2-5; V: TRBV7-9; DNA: TGTGCCAGCAGCTTATCCGGTCAAGAGACCCAGTACTTC; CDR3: CASSLSGQETQYF
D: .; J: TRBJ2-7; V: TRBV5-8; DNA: TGTGCCAGCAGCTTGGTTGGACTGTCCTACGAGCAGTACTTC; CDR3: CASSLVGLSYEQYF